This TCR beta chain was recorded in a study of blood T cell repertoires in COVID-19. Clones were read by immunoSEQ multiplex PCR, and TCRdb kept only the in-frame ones, dropping some. The repertoire holds some 300,000 clones, with 70% to 90% as singletons. The V gene's germline CDR1 is MGHRA and CDR2 YSYEKL. The V gene lost 0 bases and the J gene lost 3 bases, with 9 bases spanning the gap. This CDR3 is 14 amino acids long. Sequenced sample: peripheral blood. The J gene is TRBJ2-7, the V gene TRBV4-1; D is possibly TRBD1 (6 bases). The source is a woman aged 50 to 65 with COVID-19, enrolled during active disease. CDR3: CASSQDTGFYEQYF. Written as DNA, the CDR3 is TGCGCCAGCAGCCAAGACACAGGGTTCTACGAGCAGTACTTC.